These 22 T cell receptor beta chains were sequenced from one sample in a study of blood T cells in healthy people across ages. The use of a sample-barcoded 5' primer and a J-beta primer mix characterized a second PCR of about 7 to 12 cycles. In TCRdb, the 5' RACE reads were re-called with MiXCR into one record per CDR3 protein. The table lists roughly 1.6 million distinct CDR3 sequences, approximately 32% of them singletons, with about 11% in the top ten. The sequenced sample was blood. The receptors shown here come from a woman in her twenties or thirties in good health.

The genes are TRBV7-6 and TRBJ2-5, with 12 bases lining up with TRBD2. CDR1 SGHVS and CDR2 FNYEAQ come from the germline V gene. This CDR3 spans 22 amino acids. The trim removed 4 bases at V and 9 bases at J, leaving 30 bases unmatched. For the CDR3, the DNA is TGTGCCAGCAGCTCCTCACCTGGACTAGCGGGGATCTACGTGGACCCAGTATATCCCCAGTACTTC. As protein: CASSSSPGLAGIYVDPVYPQYF.

This clonotype was found many times. Possible read error: a much larger clone is one base away. V usage is TRBV5-6 and J usage is TRBJ2-7; D might be TRBD1 or TRBD2, each matching 6 bases. V was trimmed by 0 bases and J by 4 bases, leaving 11 bases between them. This CDR3 contains 14 residues. CDR1 is SGHDT and CDR2 is YYEEEE in the germline V gene. CDR3 nucleotide sequence: TGTGCCAGCAGCTTGGGGAGGGGGAGATACGAGCAGTACTTC. It encodes CASSLGRGRYEQYF. The whole variable domain, filled in from reference TRBV5-6 and TRBJ2-7, reads DAGVTQSPTHLIKTRGQQVTLRCSPKSGHDTVSWYQQALGQGPQFIFQYYEEEERQRGNFPDRFSGHQFPNYSSELNVNALLLGDSALYLCASSLGRGRYEQYFGPGTRLTVT.

The V call is TRBV20-1, the J call TRBJ2-7; TRBD1 aligns across 7 bases. From germline, CDR1 is DFQATT and CDR2 SNEGSKA (reference sequence). V dropped 4 bases and J dropped 1; count of bases not matched to a gene: 4. This CDR3 has 13 amino acids. The CDR3 sequence: CSAIGDRSYEQYF. The DNA of the CDR3 is TGCAGTGCTATAGGGGACAGATCCTACGAGCAGTACTTC.

The table lists this clonotype with a count of one. The rearrangement joins TRBV20-1 to TRBJ2-7, with 7 bases identical to TRBD2. V lost 5 bases to trimming and J lost 2 bases; unmatched junction nucleotides: 21. The CDR3 sequence is 18 residues long. CDR1 DFQATT and CDR2 SNEGSKA come from the germline V gene (reference sequence). The CDR3 region has the DNA TGCAGTGCTGGAGGGGAGGGCAGGGACTGGTGGGTCGCCTACGAGCAGTACTTC. This encodes CSAGGEGRDWWVAYEQYF.

This clonotype was seen a few times. The rearrangement uses TRBV7-3 and TRBJ2-1, with 7 positions matching TRBD2. J lost 1 base, V lost 5 bases, and 8 bases had no gene match. The CDR3 has 16 residues. Germline loops: CDR1 SGHTA, CDR2 FQGTGA. CDR3 sequence: CASSPILATSYNEQFF. CDR3 bases: TGTGCCAGCAGCCCAATACTAGCGACTTCCTACAATGAGCAGTTCTTC.

This clonotype occurred a few times. In DNA, the CDR3 is TGCGCCAGCAGCCAAAGGGCGGGGACAGGGAACACTGAAGCTTTCTTT. Its translation is CASSQRAGTGNTEAFF. The chain couples TRBV4-1 to TRBJ1-1, with TRBD1 matching over 8 bases. CDR1 is MGHRA and CDR2 is YSYEKL in the germline V gene. This CDR3 has 16 residues. The V segment lost 2 bases and the J segment 1 base; nucleotides outside the gene matches: 6.

The chain employs TRBV11-1 and TRBJ2-1, with 8 bases aligning to TRBD2. Germline CDR1 is SGHAT and CDR2 is FQDESV (reference sequence). The CDR3 spans 15 residues. V dropped 0 bases and J dropped 5; count of bases not matched to a gene: 3. In DNA form, the CDR3 reads TGTGCCAGCAGCTTAGCTAGCGGGGCCGACAATGAGCAGTTCTTC. This sequence encodes CASSLASGADNEQFF. The variable domain in full, completed from reference TRBV11-1 and TRBJ2-1, reads EAEVAQSPRYKITEKSQAVAFWCDPISGHATLYWYRQILGQGPELLVQFQDESVVDDSQLPKDRFSAERLKGVDSTLKIQPAELGDSAMYLCASSLASGADNEQFFGPGTRLTVL.

The rearrangement links TRBV2 to TRBJ2-1; TRBD2 matches at 7 bases. The trim removed 2 bases at V and 10 bases at J, leaving 2 bases unmatched. The V gene's germline CDR1 is SNHLY and CDR2 FYNNEI. This CDR3 has 12 amino acids. CDR3 in DNA: TGTGCCAGCAGTGAATGGCGGGAGGAGCAGTTCTTC. Encoded protein: CASSEWREEQFF.

V gene TRBV7-2 combines with J gene TRBJ2-1; TRBD2 might be the D (6 bases). The CDR3 consists of 15 residues. CDR1 and CDR2 from the germline V gene are SGHTA and FQGNSA. The V gene lost 5 bases and the J gene lost 7 bases, with 18 bases spanning the gap. The CDR3 loop reads CASSPRRGGDNEQFF. CDR3 nucleotides: TGTGCCAGCAGCCCCAGGAGGGGAGGTGATAATGAGCAGTTCTTC.

A remark on this clonotype: A much larger clone sits a single nucleotide away, making a read error possible. The J gene is TRBJ1-2, the V gene TRBV29-1; D may be TRBD1 (5 bases). The ends were cut back, 3 bases at V and 0 bases at J, with 11 bases in the middle. The germline gives CDR1 SQVTM, CDR2 ANQGSEA. This CDR3 comprises 14 residues. CDR3 DNA: TGCAGCGTTGAGCCCCCGGGACCTAACTATGGCTACACCTTC. It is translated as CSVEPPGPNYGYTF.

The rearrangement uses TRBV7-9 and TRBJ2-2; TRBD1 matches 8 bases. J gave up 1 base and V 10 bases, and 5 bases lay outside the gene matches. This CDR3 spans 14 amino acids. Germline CDR1 SEHNR, CDR2 FQNEAQ (reference sequence). The CDR3 DNA is TGTGCCAAACCCGACAGGGGGAACACCGGGGAGCTGTTTTTT. As protein: CAKPDRGNTGELFF.

V usage is TRBV20-1 and J usage is TRBJ2-1, with TRBD2 matching 11 bases. Germline values: CDR1 DFQATT, CDR2 SNEGSKA (reference sequence). Unmatched junction bases numbered 8, after V lost 5 bases and J lost 5 bases. The CDR3 covers 15 residues. This CDR3 reads CSAVRLAGSDNEQFF. The CDR3 region has the DNA TGCAGTGCTGTAAGACTAGCGGGATCCGACAATGAGCAGTTCTTC.

The chain has TRBV12-3 or TRBV12-4 and TRBJ2-3, with 9 bases matching TRBD2. The J segment lost 4 bases and the V segment lost 5 bases, leaving 7 bases of the junction unmatched. CDR3 length: 15 residues. As DNA, the CDR3 is TGTGCCAGCAGTCTAACGACTAGCGGTTCAGATACGCAGTATTTT. This codes for CASSLTTSGSDTQYF.

The J gene is TRBJ2-5, the V gene TRBV20-1; either TRBD1 or TRBD2 may fit D (5 bases each). The J call may be mistaken, given a closer DNA end match to TRBJ2-7. This CDR3 has 17 residues. Per germline, CDR1 DFQATT and CDR2 SNEGSKA (reference sequence). This CDR3 reads CSARAPGPSVAGYEQYF. For the CDR3, the DNA is TGCAGTGCTAGAGCGCCGGGACCATCAGTCGCGGGTTACGAGCAGTACTTC.

Comments on this clonotype: With a much larger clone just one base away, this may be a read error. V and J are TRBV29-1 and TRBJ2-3; D not resolved. V shed 7 bases and J shed 1 base, with 9 bases lying between them. The CDR3 sequence is 12 residues long. CDR1 and CDR2 (germline): SQVTM, ANQGSEA. The CDR3 coding sequence is TGCAGCGGAACAACAGGCACAGATACGCAGTATTTT. Translated, it gives CSGTTGTDTQYF.

This clonotype was seen at least ten times. This chain connects TRBV29-1 to TRBJ1-2, with TRBD1 matching over 7 bases. The CDR3 sequence is 12 residues long. Germline V gives CDR1 SQVTM, CDR2 ANQGSEA. V was clipped by 7 bases and J by 9 bases; unmatched bases: 11. The CDR3 is CSALDRRGSYTF. CDR3 sequence (DNA): TGCAGCGCCTTGGACAGGAGGGGCAGCTACACCTTC.

This clonotype appeared many times. The chain links TRBV7-3 to TRBJ2-1; 12 nucleotides line up with TRBD2. This CDR3 region has 14 residues. Trimming took 9 bases from V and 7 from J; bases not matched to a gene: 7. Germline V gene lookup returns CDR1 SGHTA and CDR2 FQGTGA. As DNA, the CDR3 is TGTGCCAGTAAACTAGCGGGGGGCAATAATGAGCAGTTCTTC. Amino acids: CASKLAGGNNEQFF.

The chain employs TRBV4-1 and TRBJ1-6, with a weak D call TRBD1 (5 bases). This CDR3 has 16 amino acids. Trimming removed 0 bases at V and 5 bases at J, with 11 bases between. The germline V gene encodes CDR1 MGHRA and CDR2 YSYEKL. The CDR3, as DNA: TGCGCCAGCAGCCAAGAGGACGGGGCGGATAATTCACCCCTCCACTTT. Translated: CASSQEDGADNSPLHF.

The DNA of the CDR3 is TGTGCCACCAGCTCCGCCTCCTACAATGAGCAGTTCTTC. Translation: CATSSASYNEQFF. The chain carries TRBV15 and TRBJ2-1; D unclear. CDR1 and CDR2 from the germline V gene are LNHNV and YYDKDF (reference sequence). Between the trimmed V and J ends, which lost 5 bases and 0 bases, there was a span of 5 bases. The CDR3 is made up of 13 amino acids.

Points on this clonotype: Possible read error: a much larger clone is one base away. No DNA is shown, since the ends of the CDR3 on it are uncertain; the CDR3 is the one TCRdb lists. This chain connects TRBV29-1 to TRBJ2-6. In germline, CDR1 is SQVTM, CDR2 ANQGSEA. A total of 13 residues make up the CDR3, ends included. The CDR3 loop reads CSVVGAGANVRTF.

The gene calls are TRBV7-9 and TRBJ2-3; either TRBD1 or TRBD2 may fit D (6 bases each). This CDR3 is built from 14 residues. The germline CDR1 and CDR2 sequences are SEHNR and FQNEAQ (reference sequence). V lost 7 bases and J 6 bases, leaving 17 bases between the germline ends. CDR3 sequence reads: CASTPRWGADTQYF. The CDR3 bases are TGTGCCAGCACCCCGAGGTGGGGGGCGGATACGCAGTATTTT.

There are many counts of this clonotype. The V call is TRBV6-6, the J call TRBJ2-7; the D gene is possibly TRBD1 (5 bases). V was clipped by 6 bases and J by 3 bases, with 12 bases between them. The germline V gene has CDR1 MNHNY and CDR2 SVGAGI (reference sequence). This CDR3 has 13 amino acids. This CDR3 reads CASRDTLYYEQYF. DNA of the CDR3: TGTGCCAGCAGGGACACTTTATACTACGAGCAGTACTTC.